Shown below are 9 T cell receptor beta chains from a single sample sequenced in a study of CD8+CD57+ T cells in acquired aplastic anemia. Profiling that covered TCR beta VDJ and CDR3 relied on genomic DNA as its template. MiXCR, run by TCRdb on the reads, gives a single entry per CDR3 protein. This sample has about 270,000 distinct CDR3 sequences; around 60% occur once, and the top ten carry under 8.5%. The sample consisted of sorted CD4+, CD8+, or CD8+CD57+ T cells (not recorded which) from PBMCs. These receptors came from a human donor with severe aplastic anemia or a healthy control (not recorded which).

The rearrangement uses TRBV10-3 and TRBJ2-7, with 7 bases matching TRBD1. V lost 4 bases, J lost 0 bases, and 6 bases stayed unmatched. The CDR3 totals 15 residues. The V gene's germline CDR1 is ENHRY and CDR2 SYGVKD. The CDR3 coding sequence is TGTGCCATCAGTGCCGGACAGGTGAGCTCCTACGAGCAGTACTTC. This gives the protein CAISAGQVSSYEQYF.

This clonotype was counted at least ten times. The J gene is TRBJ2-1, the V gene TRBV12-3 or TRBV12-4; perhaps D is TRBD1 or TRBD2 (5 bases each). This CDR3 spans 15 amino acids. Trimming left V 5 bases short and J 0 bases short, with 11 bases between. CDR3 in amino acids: CASSPGLYSYNEQFF. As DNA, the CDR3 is TGTGCCAGCAGTCCGGGGCTGTACTCCTACAATGAGCAGTTCTTC.

This CDR3 is CATGGIGSYEQYF. In DNA form, the CDR3 reads TGTGCCACGGGGGGGATAGGCTCCTACGAGCAGTACTTC. The rearrangement links TRBV2 to TRBJ2-7; 8 bases match TRBD2. The CDR3 runs to 13 residues. In germline, CDR1 is SNHLY, CDR2 FYNNEI. V trimming: 10 bases; J trimming: 0 bases; junction bases outside the gene matches: 5.

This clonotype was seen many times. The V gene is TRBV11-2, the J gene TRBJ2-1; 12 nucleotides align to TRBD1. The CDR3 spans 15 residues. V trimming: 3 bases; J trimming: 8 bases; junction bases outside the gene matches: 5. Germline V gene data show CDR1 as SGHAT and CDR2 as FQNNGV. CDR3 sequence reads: CASSLGQGAFDEQFF. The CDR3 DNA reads TGTGCCAGCAGCTTGGGACAGGGGGCTTTCGATGAGCAGTTCTTC.

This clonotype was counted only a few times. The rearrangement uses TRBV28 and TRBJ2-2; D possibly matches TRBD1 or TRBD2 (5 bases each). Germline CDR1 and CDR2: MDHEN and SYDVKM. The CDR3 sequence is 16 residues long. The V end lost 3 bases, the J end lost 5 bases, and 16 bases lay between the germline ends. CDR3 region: CASSLARGAGTGELFF. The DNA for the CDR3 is TGTGCCAGCAGTTTGGCCCGGGGCGCAGGTACCGGGGAGCTGTTTTTT.

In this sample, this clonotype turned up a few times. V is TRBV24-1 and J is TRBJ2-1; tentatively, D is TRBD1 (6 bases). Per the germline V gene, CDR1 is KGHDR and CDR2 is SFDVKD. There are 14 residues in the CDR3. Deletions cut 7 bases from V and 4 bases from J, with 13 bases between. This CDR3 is CATRGWTEYNEQFF. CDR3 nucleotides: TGTGCCACCAGGGGCTGGACAGAGTACAATGAGCAGTTCTTC.

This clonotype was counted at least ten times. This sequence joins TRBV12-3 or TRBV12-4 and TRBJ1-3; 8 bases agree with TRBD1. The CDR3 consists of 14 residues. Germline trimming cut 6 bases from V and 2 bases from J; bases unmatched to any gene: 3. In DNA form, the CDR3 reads TGTGCCAGCAGCCAGGACAGGGCTGGAAACACCATATATTTT. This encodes CASSQDRAGNTIYF.

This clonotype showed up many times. CDR3 region: CASSRRGSYNSPLHF. CDR3 in DNA: TGTGCCAGCTCCCGGAGGGGCTCCTATAATTCACCCCTCCACTTT. This chain uses TRBV12-3 or TRBV12-4 with TRBJ1-6, with D tentatively TRBD1 (5 bases). This CDR3 spans 15 amino acids. V lost 8 bases and J 0 bases, leaving 11 bases between the germline ends.

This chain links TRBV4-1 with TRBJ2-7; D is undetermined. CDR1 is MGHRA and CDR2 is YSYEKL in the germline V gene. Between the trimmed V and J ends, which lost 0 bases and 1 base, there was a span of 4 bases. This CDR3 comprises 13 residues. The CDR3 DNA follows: TGCGCCAGCAGCCAAGACCTATCCTACGAGCAGTACTTC. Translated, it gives CASSQDLSYEQYF.